This is a list of T cell receptor beta chains from one sample in a study of response to subunit inactivated influenza vaccine. TCRdb independently ran MiXCR on the RT-PCR reads; one entry per CDR3 protein. The profile shows 710,000 or so distinct CDR3 sequences, around 16% of them singletons. Sequences were derived from PBMCs from blood, sampled 11 to 12 days after vaccination. The receptor set was obtained from a man in his fifties or sixties who received an inactivated influenza vaccine. Both conserved end residues are part of each CDR3. A D gene is named only where the DNA matches it firmly. Only part of the rows carry a size: once, few, many, or a class if the clone is expanded.

few TRBD1 TRBJ2-5 TRBV5-1 TGCGCCAGCAGAACCGGGACAGGGGAAGAGACCCAGTACTTC CASRTGTGEETQYF
many - TRBJ2-2 TRBV18 TGTGCCAGCTCACCCCCGGGACTGAACACCGGGGAGCTGTTTTTT CASSPPGLNTGELFF
many TRBD1 TRBJ2-2 TRBV10-3 TGTGCCATCAGAGGACAGGGGAACACCGGGGAGCTGTTTTTT CAIRGQGNTGELFF
few - TRBJ2-1 TRBV25-1 TGTGCCAGCAGTGGTCCGACAGGCAGTCTCCTTTACAATGAGCAGTTCTTC CASSGPTGSLLYNEQFF
- - TRBJ1-1 TRBV2 TGTGCCAGCAGTGAATATAGGGGAATCATGAACACTGAAGCTTTCTTT CASSEYRGIMNTEAFF
- - TRBJ2-1 TRBV20-1 TGCAGTGCTAGAGACCTGGGGGGACTCATCAATGAGCAGTTCTTC CSARDLGGLINEQFF
few TRBD2 TRBJ2-7 TRBV4-2 TGTGCCAGCAGCCAAAATCGGGCTAGCGGCTCCTACGAGCAGTACTTC CASSQNRASGSYEQYF
many TRBD1 TRBJ2-7 TRBV11-2 TGTGCCAGCAGCTTAGGGACAGGGAGGTACGAGCAGTACTTC CASSLGTGRYEQYF
few - TRBJ2-5 TRBV11-1 TGTGCCAGCAGCTTAGCCCTTCGTCTCGCGGGGGCCAAAAGCACGTACCAAGAGACCCAGTACTTC CASSLALRLAGAKSTYQETQYF
- - TRBJ2-1 TRBV20-1 TGCAGTGCTACTCAAACAGGAATCGGGAATGAGCAGTTCTTC CSATQTGIGNEQFF
- - TRBJ2-2 TRBV20-1 TGCAGTGCCCTCCGGGACGGGAACACCGGGGAGCTGTTTTTT CSALRDGNTGELFF
- - TRBJ2-6 TRBV4-1 TGCGCCAGTCGACACGACGACTCTGGGGCCAACGTCCTGACTTTC CASRHDDSGANVLTF
- - TRBJ2-7 TRBV7-9 TGTGCCAGCAGCTTAGACCTCTCCAGGCCAATACAGAAGTACTTC CASSLDLSRPIQKYF
many - TRBJ2-1 TRBV2 TGTGCCAGCAGTCCGCAACACGGGGGGCTGAATGAGCAGTTCTTC CASSPQHGGLNEQFF
few TRBD2 TRBJ2-1 TRBV29-1 TGCAGCGTTAGGAATCTAGCGGCCTACAATGAGCAGTTCTTC CSVRNLAAYNEQFF
- TRBD1 TRBJ1-5 TRBV5-1 TGCGCCAGCAGCTCCGGGACAGGGGGCGGTCAGCCCCAGCATTTT CASSSGTGGGQPQHF
many - TRBJ1-2 TRBV4-3 TGCGCCAGCAGCCAAGACAGGACGTATGGCTACACCTTC CASSQDRTYGYTF
few - TRBJ2-1 TRBV10-3 TGTGCCATCAGTGAGTTGTATGGGAGGAACAATGAGCAGTTCTTC CAISELYGRNNEQFF